This T cell receptor (beta chain) was profiled in a study of a mutant IDH1 vaccine in newly diagnosed glioma. At the level of the study: Before enrollment, the patients had been treated with radiotherapy alone, temozolomide alone, or both together. Most of them had received both.

To note about this clone: Its antigen is undetermined.

Libraries were prepared by immunoSEQ multiplex PCR; TCRdb keeps only in-frame clonotypes and omits some of them. The sample contains approximately 35,000 clones, over 75% of which appear only once. The time point: week 23, last vaccination. Vaccine doses each comprised 300 ug of mutant IDH1 20-mer peptide, with topical imiquimod. Germline CDR1 is SGHVS and CDR2 is FNYEAQ. This CDR3 region has 16 residues. The V gene lost 2 bases and the J gene lost 4 bases, with 14 bases spanning the gap. The J gene is TRBJ2-2, the V gene TRBV7-6, with D uncertain. This clonotype originated in a man aged 40-55 years with glioma. This specimen was PBMCs, taken from a glioma patient whose treatment included an IDH1 peptide vaccine. In DNA form, the CDR3 reads TGTGCCAGCAGCTTAAAGGTTAACCCGGGCACCGGGGAGCTGTTTTTT. It encodes CASSLKVNPGTGELFF.